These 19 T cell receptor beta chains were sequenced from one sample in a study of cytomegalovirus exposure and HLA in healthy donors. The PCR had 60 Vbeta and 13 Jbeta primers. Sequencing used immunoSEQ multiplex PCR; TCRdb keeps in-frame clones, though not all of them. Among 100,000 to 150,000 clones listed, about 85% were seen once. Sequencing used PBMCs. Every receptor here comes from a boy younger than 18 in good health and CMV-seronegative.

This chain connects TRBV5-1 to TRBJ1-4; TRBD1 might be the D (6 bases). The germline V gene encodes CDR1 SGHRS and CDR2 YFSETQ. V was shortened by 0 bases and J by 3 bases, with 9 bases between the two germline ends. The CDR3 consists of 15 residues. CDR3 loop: CASSLVGQSNEKLFF. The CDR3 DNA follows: TGCGCCAGCAGCTTGGTAGGACAGTCTAATGAAAAACTGTTTTTT.

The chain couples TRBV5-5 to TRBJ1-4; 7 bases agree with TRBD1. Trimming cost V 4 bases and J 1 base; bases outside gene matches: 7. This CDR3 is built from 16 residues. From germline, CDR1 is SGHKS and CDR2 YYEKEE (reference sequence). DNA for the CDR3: TGTGCCAGCAGCGGGACAGCGACTTTAACTAATGAAAAACTGTTTTTT. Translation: CASSGTATLTNEKLFF. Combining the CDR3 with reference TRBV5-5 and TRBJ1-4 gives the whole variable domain DAGVTQSPTHLIKTRGQQVTLRCSPISGHKSVSWYQQVLGQGPQFIFQYYEKEERGRGNFPDRFSARQFPNYSSELNVNALLLGDSALYLCASSGTATLTNEKLFFGSGTQLSVL.

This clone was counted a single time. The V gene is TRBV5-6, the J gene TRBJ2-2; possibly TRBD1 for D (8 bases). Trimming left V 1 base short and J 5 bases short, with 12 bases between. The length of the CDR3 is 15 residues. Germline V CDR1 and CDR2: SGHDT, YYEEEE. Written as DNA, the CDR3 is TGTGCCAGCAGCTTGTTACAGGGGGGGACCGGGGAGCTGTTTTTT. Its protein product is CASSLLQGGTGELFF.

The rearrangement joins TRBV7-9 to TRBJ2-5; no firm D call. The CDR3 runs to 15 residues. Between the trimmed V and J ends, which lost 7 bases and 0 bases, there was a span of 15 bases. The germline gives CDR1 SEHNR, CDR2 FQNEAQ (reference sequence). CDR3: CASNSRMGHQETQYF. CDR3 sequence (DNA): TGTGCCAGCAACTCCCGGATGGGCCACCAAGAGACCCAGTACTTC.

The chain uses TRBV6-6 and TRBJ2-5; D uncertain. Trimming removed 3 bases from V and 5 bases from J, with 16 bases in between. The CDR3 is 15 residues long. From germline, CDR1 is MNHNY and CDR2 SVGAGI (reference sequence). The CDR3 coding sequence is TGTGCCAGCAGTTATGCGGCTCTACGCCGGGAGACCCAGTACTTC. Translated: CASSYAALRRETQYF.

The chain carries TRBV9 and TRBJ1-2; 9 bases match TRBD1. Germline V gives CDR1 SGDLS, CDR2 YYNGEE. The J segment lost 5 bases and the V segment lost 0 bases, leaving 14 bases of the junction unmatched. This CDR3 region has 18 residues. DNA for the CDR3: TGTGCCAGCAGCGTAGCTGGACAGGGGCCTAAAGACCTTTATGGCTACACCTTC. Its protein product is CASSVAGQGPKDLYGYTF.

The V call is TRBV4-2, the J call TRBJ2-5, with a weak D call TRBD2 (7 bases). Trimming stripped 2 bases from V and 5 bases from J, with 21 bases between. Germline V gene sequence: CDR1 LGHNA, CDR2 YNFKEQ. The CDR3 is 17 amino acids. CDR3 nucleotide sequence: TGTGCCAGCAGCCAACAGTCCCCGACGGGGGGCCGGGAGACCCAGTACTTC. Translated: CASSQQSPTGGRETQYF.

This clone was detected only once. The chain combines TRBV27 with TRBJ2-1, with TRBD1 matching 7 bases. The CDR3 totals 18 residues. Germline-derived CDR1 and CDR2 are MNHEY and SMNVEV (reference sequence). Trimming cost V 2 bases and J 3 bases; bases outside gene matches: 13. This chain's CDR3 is CASSLIWSYRGNYNEQFF. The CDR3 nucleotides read TGTGCCAGCAGTTTAATCTGGTCCTACAGGGGAAACTACAATGAGCAGTTCTTC.

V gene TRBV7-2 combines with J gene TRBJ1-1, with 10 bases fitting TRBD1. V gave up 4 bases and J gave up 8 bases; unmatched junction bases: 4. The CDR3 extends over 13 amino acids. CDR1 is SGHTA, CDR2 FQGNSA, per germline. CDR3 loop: CASSWTGGGEAFF. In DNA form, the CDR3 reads TGTGCCAGCAGCTGGACAGGGGGGGGAGAAGCTTTCTTT. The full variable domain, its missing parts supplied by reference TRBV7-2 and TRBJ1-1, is GAGVSQSPSNKVTEKGKDVELRCDPISGHTALYWYRQSLGQGLEFLIYFQGNSAPDKSGLPSDRFSAERTGGSVSTLTIQRTQQEDSAVYLCASSWTGGGEAFFGQGTRLTVV.

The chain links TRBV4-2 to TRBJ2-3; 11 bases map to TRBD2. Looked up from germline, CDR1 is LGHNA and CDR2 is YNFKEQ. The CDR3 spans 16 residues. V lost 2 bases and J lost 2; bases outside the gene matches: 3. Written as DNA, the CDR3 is TGTGCCAGCAGCCAAAATAGCGGGAGGGCCACAGATACGCAGTATTTT. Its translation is CASSQNSGRATDTQYF.

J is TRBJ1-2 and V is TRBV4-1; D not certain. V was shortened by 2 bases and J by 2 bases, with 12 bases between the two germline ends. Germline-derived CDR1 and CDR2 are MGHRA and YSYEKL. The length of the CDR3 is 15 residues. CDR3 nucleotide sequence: TGCGCCAGCAGCCAACCAACGACAAGAAACTATGGCTACACCTTC. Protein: CASSQPTTRNYGYTF.

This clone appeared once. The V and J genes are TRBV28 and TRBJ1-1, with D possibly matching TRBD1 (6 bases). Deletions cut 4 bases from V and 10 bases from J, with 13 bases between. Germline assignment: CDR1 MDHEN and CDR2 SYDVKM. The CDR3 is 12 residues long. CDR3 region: CASSSGDWIAFF. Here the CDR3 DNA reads TGTGCCAGCAGTTCAGGGGATTGGATAGCTTTCTTT.

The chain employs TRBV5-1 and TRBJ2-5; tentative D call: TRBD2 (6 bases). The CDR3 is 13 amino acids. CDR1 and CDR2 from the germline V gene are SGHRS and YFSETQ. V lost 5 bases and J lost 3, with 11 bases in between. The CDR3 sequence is CASRWEAKETQYF. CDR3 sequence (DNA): TGCGCCAGCAGGTGGGAGGCCAAAGAGACCCAGTACTTC.

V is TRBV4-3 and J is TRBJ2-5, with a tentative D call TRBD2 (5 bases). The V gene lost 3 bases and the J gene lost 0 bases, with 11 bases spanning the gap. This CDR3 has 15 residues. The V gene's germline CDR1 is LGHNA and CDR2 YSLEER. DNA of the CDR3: TGCGCCAGCAGCCAGTCGGACTGGTACCAAGAGACCCAGTACTTC. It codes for CASSQSDWYQETQYF.

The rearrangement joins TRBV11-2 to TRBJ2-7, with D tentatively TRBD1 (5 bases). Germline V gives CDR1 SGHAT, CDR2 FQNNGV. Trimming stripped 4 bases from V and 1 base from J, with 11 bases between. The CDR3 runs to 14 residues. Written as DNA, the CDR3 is TGTGCCAGCAGCTCCAGGGTAGGGTCCTACGAGCAGTACTTC. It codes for CASSSRVGSYEQYF.

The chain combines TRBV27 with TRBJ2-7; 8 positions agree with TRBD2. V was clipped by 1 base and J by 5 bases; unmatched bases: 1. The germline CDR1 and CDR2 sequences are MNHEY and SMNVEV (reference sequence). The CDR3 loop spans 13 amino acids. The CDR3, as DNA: TGTGCCAGCAGTTTATTGCGGGGGGACGAGCAGTACTTC. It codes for CASSLLRGDEQYF.

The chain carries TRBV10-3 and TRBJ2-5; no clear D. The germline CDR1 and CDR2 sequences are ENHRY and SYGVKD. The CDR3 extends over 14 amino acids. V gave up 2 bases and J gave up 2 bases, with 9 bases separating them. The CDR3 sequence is CAISEPSTQETQYF. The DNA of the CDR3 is TGTGCCATCAGTGAGCCATCTACTCAAGAGACCCAGTACTTC.

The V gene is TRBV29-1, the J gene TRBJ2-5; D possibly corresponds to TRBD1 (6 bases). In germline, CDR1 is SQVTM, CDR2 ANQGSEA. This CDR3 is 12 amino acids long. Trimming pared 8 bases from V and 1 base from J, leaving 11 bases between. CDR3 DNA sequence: TGCAGCTTCCTAGGGGGCCAAGAGACCCAGTACTTC. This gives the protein CSFLGGQETQYF.

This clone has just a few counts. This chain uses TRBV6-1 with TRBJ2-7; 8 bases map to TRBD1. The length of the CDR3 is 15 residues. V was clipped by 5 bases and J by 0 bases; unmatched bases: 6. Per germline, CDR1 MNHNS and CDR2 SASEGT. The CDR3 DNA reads TGTGCCAGCAGTTCCATCACAGGGGGCTCCTACGAGCAGTACTTC. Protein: CASSSITGGSYEQYF.